Listed here is a single TCR beta chain. Its specificity is not known. Primers included in the PCR were 60 Vbeta and 13 Jbeta primers. The protocol was immunoSEQ multiplex PCR, while the TCRdb copy is restricted to in-frame clones and leaves out a portion. The sample is made up of tens of thousands of clones, and the top ten hold about 1.1% of it. The sample originates from a study of cytomegalovirus exposure and HLA in healthy donors. Notes on the study in general: Several of the most significant clusters were apparently associated with common viral pathogens in a later analysis. Later analysis associated a missense DCLRE1C variant with TCR beta V- and J-gene trimming. Reports indicate that TCR beta sequences accurately predicted the HLA-A and HLA-B alleles of most subjects.

V dropped 2 bases and J dropped 4; count of bases not matched to a gene: 4. Germline V CDR1 and CDR2: KGHSH, LQKENI. The CDR3 has 17 residues. The sample comprised PBMCs. V usage is TRBV18 and J usage is TRBJ2-2; 13 bases are a match to TRBD2. The receptor was isolated from a woman aged 30 to 39 in good health and CMV-seronegative. As DNA, the CDR3 is TGTGCCAGCTCACCAACTAGCGGGAGGGCCCTCACCGGGGAGCTGTTTTTT. It translates to CASSPTSGRALTGELFF.